This T cell receptor (beta chain) is drawn from a study of response to subunit inactivated influenza vaccine. Study-level points and caveats: Authors suggested each seasonal influenza vaccination recruits few new T cells.

The ends lost 5 bases at V and 10 bases at J; junction bases unmatched: 12. CDR3 size: 15 residues. This clonotype was counted many times. Its antigen remains unknown. In TCRdb, the RT-PCR reads were re-called with MiXCR into one record per CDR3 protein. The sample lists hundreds of thousands of distinct CDR3 sequences, 12% to 15% occurring once. Source: PBMCs from blood, taken approximately 15 days before vaccination. The clonotype was recovered from a man aged 45-65 years who received an inactivated influenza vaccine. The chain recombines TRBV12-3 or TRBV12-4 with TRBJ1-4; 8 positions match TRBD1. The CDR3: CASSPQTGEFAKLFF. CDR3 nucleotide sequence: TGTGCCAGCAGTCCCCAGACAGGGGAGTTCGCAAAACTGTTTTTT.